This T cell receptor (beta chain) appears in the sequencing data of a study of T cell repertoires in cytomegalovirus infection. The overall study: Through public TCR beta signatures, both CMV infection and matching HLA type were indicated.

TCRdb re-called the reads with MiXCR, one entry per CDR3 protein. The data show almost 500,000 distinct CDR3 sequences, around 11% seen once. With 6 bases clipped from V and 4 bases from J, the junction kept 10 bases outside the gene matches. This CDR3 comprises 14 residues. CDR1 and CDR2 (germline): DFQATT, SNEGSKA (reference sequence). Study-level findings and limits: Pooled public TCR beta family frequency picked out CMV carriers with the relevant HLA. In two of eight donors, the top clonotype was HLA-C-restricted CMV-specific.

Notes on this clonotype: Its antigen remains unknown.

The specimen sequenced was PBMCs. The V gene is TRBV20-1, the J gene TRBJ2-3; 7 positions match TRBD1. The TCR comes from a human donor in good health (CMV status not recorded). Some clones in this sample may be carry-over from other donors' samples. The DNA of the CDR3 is TGCAGTGCCAGGGGACCAGGGGGAGCAGATACGCAGTATTTT. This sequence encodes CSARGPGGADTQYF.